Presented here are 4 T cell receptor beta chains from one specimen sequenced in a study. TRBV12-4/TRBJ1-2 clonotypes were amplified with adaptor-ligated barcode primers. TCRdb used MiXCR to reprocess the multiplex PCR reads, holding one entry per CDR3 protein. The sample carries 810 or so distinct CDR3 sequences, around 13% recorded once. The material sequenced was naive CD4+ T cells sorted from blood. Subset in this sample: naive CD4+ T cells, CD4+CD45RA+CD25-. The source of these receptors is a female donor with breast cancer.

By share, this clonotype ranks as medium-sized. The V gene is TRBV12-3 or TRBV12-4, the J gene TRBJ1-2; D is uncertain. The ends were cut back, 5 bases at V and 4 bases at J, with 11 bases in the middle. The CDR3 spans 13 residues. Here the CDR3 DNA reads TGTGCCAGCAGTGGGCGTAGAGGCTATGGCTACACCTTC. It yields the protein CASSGRRGYGYTF.

By its share, this clonotype is medium-sized. The chain is built from TRBV12-3 or TRBV12-4 and TRBJ1-2; D uncertain. CDR3 length equals 13 residues. Trimming took off 7 bases at V and 2 bases at J, with 11 bases between the two ends. The CDR3 DNA reads as TGTGCCAGCAAATTTGGGGAGAACTATGGCTACACCTTC. Its translation: CASKFGENYGYTF.

By share, this clonotype counts as medium-sized. The rearrangement uses TRBV12-3 or TRBV12-4 and TRBJ1-2; a possible D gene is TRBD1 (5 bases). Trimming took 5 bases from V and 4 from J, leaving 11 bases between them. This CDR3 region has 13 residues. The CDR3 DNA reads as TGTGCCAGCAGTCCTCGTAGGGGCTATGGCTACACCTTC. Translation gives CASSPRRGYGYTF.

This clonotype is labeled as medium-sized (0.01 to 0.1%). The chain employs TRBV12-3 or TRBV12-4 and TRBJ1-2; D unresolved. V lost 5 bases, J lost 3 bases, and 19 bases lay in between. The CDR3 sequence is 16 residues long. Here the CDR3 reads CASSPREILRDYGYTF. Written as DNA, the CDR3 is TGTGCCAGCAGTCCGAGGGAGATCCTTCGGGACTATGGCTACACCTTC.